This T cell receptor beta chain was found in a study of T-cell reconstitution after alpha-beta-depleted transplantation in children. This CDR3 region has 18 residues. V shed 0 bases, J shed 5 bases, and the junction held 13 bases outside the gene matches. Germline CDR1 and CDR2: LGHNA and YSLEER. This clonotype was counted ten times or more. Molecular barcoding with unique molecular identifiers was used for the TCRbeta library. TCRdb re-analysed the PCR reads in MiXCR, keeping a single row per CDR3 protein. This table has over 550,000 distinct CDR3 sequences, under 12% appearing once. This sequence originates from a human donor who donated a stem cell graft to a child with acute myeloid leukemia. The chain is built from TRBV4-3 and TRBJ2-1; 7 bases map to TRBD2. The source was PBMCs from the stem cell graft donor, collected from the stem cell graft. In DNA, the CDR3 is TGCGCCAGCAGCCAAGAAGTGTTGGGGACTCTAGCGGACAATGAGCAGTTCTTC. The encoded protein is CASSQEVLGTLADNEQFF.